This T cell receptor (beta chain) was profiled in a study of shared clonotypes between healthy human individuals. General observations from the study: Clonotype sharing across several donors was observed for 4% to 5.5% of naive CD4 clonotypes.

Splitting of each subset's genomic DNA was done evenly across several immunoSEQ plates. Authors' analysis steps: With immunoSEQ giving junction-only sequences and no quality scores, filtering differed. Some clones are missing from TCRdb's copy, which holds only in-frame ones; the method was immunoSEQ multiplex PCR. V and J calls and clone size are those listed in that table; D and trimming were worked out from the DNA. Counted here are around 2,100,000 clones, approximately 94% occurring once; the ten biggest clones make up under 1.5%. As to this clone: What it binds is unknown.

Naive CD8 cells lacked CD45RO and underwent positive selection for CCR7, leaving out terminally differentiated effector memory CD45RA+ cells. This CDR3 comprises 16 residues. V was pared by 5 bases and J by 4 bases, with 17 bases between. CDR1 and CDR2 from the germline V gene are SEHNR and FQNEAQ (reference sequence). The chain couples TRBV7-9 to TRBJ2-2; a weak D match, TRBD2 (6 bases). The receptor was isolated from a young man in good health. Sequences were obtained from naive CD8+ T cells sorted from blood. DNA of the CDR3: TGTGCCAGCAGCCCGCGCGGGGATCCTTTCACCGGGGAGCTGTTTTTT. Translated, it gives CASSPRGDPFTGELFF.